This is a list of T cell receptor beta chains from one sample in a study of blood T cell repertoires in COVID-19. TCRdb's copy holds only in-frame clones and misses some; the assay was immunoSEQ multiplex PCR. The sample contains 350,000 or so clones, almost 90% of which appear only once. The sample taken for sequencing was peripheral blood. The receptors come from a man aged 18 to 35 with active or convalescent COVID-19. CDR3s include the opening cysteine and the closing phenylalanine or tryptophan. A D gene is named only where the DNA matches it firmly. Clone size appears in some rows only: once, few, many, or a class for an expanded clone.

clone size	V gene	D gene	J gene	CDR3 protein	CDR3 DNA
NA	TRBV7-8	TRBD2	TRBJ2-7	CASSLTGAGLAASEQYF	TGTGCCAGCAGCTTGACAGGGGCGGGACTAGCGGCTTCGGAGCAGTACTTC
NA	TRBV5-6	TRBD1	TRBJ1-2	CASSTDRGRLGYTF	TGTGCCAGCAGCACTGACAGGGGGCGCCTTGGCTACACCTTC
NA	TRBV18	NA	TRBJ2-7	CASSRPDPPYEQYF	TGTGCCAGCTCACGTCCAGATCCCCCATACGAGCAGTACTTC
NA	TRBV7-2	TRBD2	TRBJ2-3	CASSPRLGSGSADTQYF	TGTGCCAGCAGCCCACGCCTGGGGAGCGGGAGTGCAGATACGCAGTATTTT
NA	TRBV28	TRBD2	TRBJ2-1	CASRGLAGGTSSYNEQFF	TGTGCCAGCAGGGGACTAGCGGGGGGGACGAGCTCCTACAATGAGCAGTTCTTC
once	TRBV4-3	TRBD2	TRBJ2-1	CASSQDSTSGTYNEQFF	TGCGCCAGCAGCCAAGATTCCACTAGCGGGACCTACAATGAGCAGTTCTTC
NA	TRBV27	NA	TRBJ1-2	CASYNSYGYTF	TGTGCCAGCTACAACAGCTATGGCTACACCTTC
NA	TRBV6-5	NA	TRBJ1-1	CASSPGDRNTEAFF	TGTGCCAGCAGCCCGGGCGACAGAAACACTGAAGCTTTCTTT
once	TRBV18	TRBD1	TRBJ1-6	CASSPDRIGSPLHF	TGTGCCAGCTCGCCGGACAGGATCGGTTCACCCCTCCACTTT
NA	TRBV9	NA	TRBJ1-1	CASSVGQQNTEAFF	TGTGCCAGCAGCGTAGGGCAACAGAACACTGAAGCTTTCTTT
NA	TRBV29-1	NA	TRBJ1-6	CSVQAGAYNSPLHF	TGCAGCGTCCAGGCTGGCGCCTATAATTCACCCCTCCACTTT
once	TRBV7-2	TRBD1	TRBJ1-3	CASSLRGTAFDSGNTIYF	TGTGCCAGCAGCTTAAGAGGGACAGCATTTGACTCTGGAAACACCATATATTTT
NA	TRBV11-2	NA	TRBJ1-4	CASSSSGATNEKLFF	TGTGCCAGCAGCTCTTCAGGGGCGACTAATGAAAAACTGTTTTTT
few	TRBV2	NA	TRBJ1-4	CASSEPPERIATNEKLFF	TGTGCCAGCAGTGAACCGCCGGAGAGGATTGCAACTAATGAAAAACTGTTTTTT
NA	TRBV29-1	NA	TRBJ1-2	CSVDGGGGYTF	TGCAGCGTTGATGGGGGCGGTGGCTACACCTTC
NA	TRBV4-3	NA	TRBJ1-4	CASSQEPSISSEKLFF	TGCGCCAGCAGCCAAGAACCTTCAATTAGTAGTGAAAAACTGTTTTTT
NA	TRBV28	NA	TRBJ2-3	CASSSGSAGSQDTQYF	TGTGCCAGCAGTTCTGGGTCGGCAGGGTCGCAAGATACGCAGTATTTT
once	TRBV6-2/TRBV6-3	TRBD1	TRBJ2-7	CASSRQGAGGDEQYF	TGTGCCAGCAGTCGACAGGGGGCCGGCGGGGACGAGCAGTACTTC
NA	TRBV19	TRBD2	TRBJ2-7	CASGDYEQYF	TGTGCGAGCGGGGACTACGAGCAGTACTTC
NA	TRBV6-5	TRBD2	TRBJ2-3	CASSYSAGVDTQYF	TGTGCCAGCAGTTACTCAGCGGGAGTGGATACGCAGTATTTT
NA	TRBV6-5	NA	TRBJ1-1	CASSYTETEAFF	TGTGCCAGCAGTTACACAGAGACTGAAGCTTTCTTT
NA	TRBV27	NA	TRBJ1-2	CASSMEGRANYGYTF	TGTGCTAGCAGTATGGAGGGTCGAGCTAACTATGGCTACACCTTC
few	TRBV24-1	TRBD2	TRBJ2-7	CATSDWTSGMYEQYF	TGTGCCACCAGTGATTGGACTAGCGGGATGTACGAGCAGTACTTC
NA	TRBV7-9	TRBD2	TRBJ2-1	CASSPGLAGGNEQFF	TGTGCCAGCAGCCCGGGACTAGCGGGAGGCAATGAGCAGTTCTTC
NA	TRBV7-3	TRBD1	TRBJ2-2	CASSLNRGQALTGELFF	TGTGCCAGCAGCCTCAACCGGGGACAGGCGCTCACCGGGGAGCTGTTTTTT
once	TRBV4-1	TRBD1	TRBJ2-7	CASSLRDRAYEQYF	TGCGCCAGCAGCCTCCGGGACAGGGCGTACGAGCAGTACTTC
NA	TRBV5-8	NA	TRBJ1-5	CASSLEGNSGQPQHF	TGTGCCAGCAGCTTGGAAGGGAATTCGGGGCAGCCCCAGCATTTT
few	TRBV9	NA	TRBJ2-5	CASSVGTRNQETQYF	TGTGCCAGCAGCGTAGGCACTCGCAACCAAGAGACCCAGTACTTC
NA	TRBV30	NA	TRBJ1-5	CAWSSVGGGDQPQHF	TGTGCCTGGAGCTCAGTTGGGGGGGGCGATCAGCCCCAGCATTTT
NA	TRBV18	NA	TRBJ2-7	CASSPPVRSRYEQYF	TGTGCCAGCTCACCACCTGTAAGGTCGCGGTACGAGCAGTACTTC
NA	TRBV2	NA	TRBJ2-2	CASSNRQPRAGELFF	TGTGCCAGCAGTAACAGGCAGCCTAGGGCCGGGGAGCTGTTTTTT